One sample yielded the 18 T cell receptor beta chains listed below, sequenced in a study of T cell repertoires in cytomegalovirus infection. No antigen has been assigned to these receptors. MiXCR, applied by TCRdb to the reads, yields one record per CDR3 protein. The table shows around 800,000 distinct CDR3 sequences, with 30% to 35% occurring only once. The sequenced sample was cultured CD8+ T cells from PBMCs, obtained from culture after CMV antigen stimulation. The receptor set was obtained from a human donor in good health (CMV status not recorded). Some clones in this sample may be carry-over from other donors' samples.

The V gene is TRBV7-9, the J gene TRBJ2-3, with D perhaps matching TRBD2 (6 bases). V dropped 2 bases and J dropped 0 bases, with 12 bases sitting between them. CDR1 is SEHNR, CDR2 FQNEAQ, per germline (reference sequence). The length of the CDR3 is 16 residues. The CDR3 spells CASSLLRRDSTDTQYF. CDR3 DNA: TGTGCCAGCAGCTTACTACGGCGGGATAGCACAGATACGCAGTATTTT.

This clonotype was detected a few times. The rearrangement links TRBV24-1 to TRBJ2-5; possibly TRBD1 or TRBD2 for D (5 bases each). The germline gives CDR1 KGHDR, CDR2 SFDVKD. V lost 5 bases, J lost 3 bases, and 12 bases lay in between. This CDR3 is 14 amino acids long. For the CDR3, the DNA is TGTGCCACCAGTGCGGGACGGAGAGAAGAGACCCAGTACTTC. As protein: CATSAGRREETQYF.

The chain combines TRBV28 with TRBJ1-1, with a weak D call TRBD1 (5 bases). V was clipped by 4 bases and J by 1 base, with 13 bases between them. Germline V gives CDR1 MDHEN, CDR2 SYDVKM. This CDR3 is built from 15 residues. CDR3 DNA: TGTGCCAGCAGTTCCTCAGGGCCCCCGAACACTGAAGCTTTCTTT. This sequence encodes CASSSSGPPNTEAFF.

This rearrangement joins TRBV6-6 to TRBJ2-7; possible D gene TRBD2, 6 bases. Germline loops: CDR1 MNHNY, CDR2 SVGAGI (reference sequence). The CDR3 runs to 15 residues. V was clipped by 0 bases and J by 6 bases, with 15 bases between them. The CDR3 reads CASSYSIAGGSEQYF. The CDR3, as DNA: TGTGCCAGCAGTTACTCGATTGCTGGGGGGTCCGAGCAGTACTTC.

The chain uses TRBV6-5 and TRBJ2-2; D is undetermined. Trimming pared 0 bases from V and 4 bases from J, leaving 12 bases between. The CDR3 is 16 amino acids. The germline V gene encodes CDR1 MNHEY and CDR2 SVGAGI. CDR3 residues: CASSYSWADATGELFF. As DNA, the CDR3 is TGTGCCAGCAGTTACTCGTGGGCAGACGCCACCGGGGAGCTGTTTTTT.

There are a few counts of this clonotype. The V call is TRBV9, the J call TRBJ2-1; perhaps D is TRBD1 or TRBD2 (6 bases each). CDR3 size: 14 residues. Trimming pared 3 bases from V and 2 bases from J, leaving 9 bases between. Germline CDR1 and CDR2: SGDLS and YYNGEE. The DNA of the CDR3 is TGTGCCAGCAGCGAGGGGGGACCCTACAATGAGCAGTTCTTC. It is translated as CASSEGGPYNEQFF. Variable domain in full (rest from reference TRBV9 and TRBJ2-1): DSGVTQTPKHLITATGQRVTLRCSPRSGDLSVYWYQQSLDQGLQFLIQYYNGEERAKGNILERFSAQQFPDLHSELNLSSLELGDSALYFCASSEGGPYNEQFFGPGTRLTVL.

This clonotype came up a few times. The chain couples TRBV12-5 to TRBJ2-2, with D possibly being TRBD1 or TRBD2 (6 bases each). The V and J ends lost 0 bases and 3 bases respectively, with 11 bases between them. This CDR3 region has 16 residues. CDR1 is LGHNT and CDR2 is FRNRAP in the germline V gene. The CDR3 DNA follows: TGTGCTAGTGGTTTGGTCCGGGGGCCCGACACCGGGGAGCTGTTTTTT. Translating gives CASGLVRGPDTGELFF.

This clonotype occurred many times. V is TRBV7-9 and J is TRBJ2-7; 7 bases are a match to TRBD1. V lost 6 bases to trimming and J lost 4 bases; unmatched junction nucleotides: 9. The CDR3 runs to 14 residues. Looked up from germline, CDR1 is SEHNR and CDR2 is FQNEAQ (reference sequence). CDR3 sequence: CASSSGQEGYEQYF. The CDR3 bases are TGTGCCAGCAGTTCCGGACAGGAAGGATACGAGCAGTACTTC.

This chain links TRBV6-5 with TRBJ2-7; D not resolved. Germline V gene sequence: CDR1 MNHEY, CDR2 SVGAGI. This CDR3 comprises 13 residues. V was trimmed by 0 bases and J by 6 bases, leaving 9 bases between them. In DNA form, the CDR3 reads TGTGCCAGCAGTTACTCGAGTAGTTTCGAGCAGTACTTC. The encoded protein is CASSYSSSFEQYF.

The sample holds a few counts of this clonotype. The junction shows a germline mismatch at one end, possibly a read error. The V call is TRBV5-6, the J call TRBJ1-2; D is perhaps TRBD1 (5 bases). The CDR3 contains 13 residues. Germline CDR1 and CDR2: SGHDT and YYEEEE. The CDR3 DNA reads as TGTGCCAGCAGTTTGGGGCAGTTCGATGGCTACACCTTC. Its translation is CASSLGQFDGYTF.

This chain connects TRBV2 to TRBJ2-4; the match to TRBD1 covers 7 bases. Unmatched junction bases numbered 12, after V lost 7 bases and J lost 12 bases. The CDR3 covers 13 residues. Per germline, CDR1 SNHLY and CDR2 FYNNEI. DNA for the CDR3: TGTGCCAGCAAGGGGGCCGGACAGTCCGATCAGTACTTC. It encodes CASKGAGQSDQYF.

This clonotype has more than one count but fewer than ten. The chain has TRBV19 and TRBJ2-1; 12 bases align to TRBD2. After removal of 7 bases from V and 5 bases from J, the junction contained 6 bases not matched to a gene. The CDR3 totals 15 residues. Per germline, CDR1 LNHDA and CDR2 SQIVND (reference sequence). CDR3 sequence: CASMELAGGHNEQFF. The CDR3 DNA follows: TGTGCCAGTATGGAACTAGCGGGGGGTCACAATGAGCAGTTCTTC. Supplemented by reference TRBV19 and TRBJ2-1, the full variable domain reads DGGITQSPKYLFRKEGQNVTLSCEQNLNHDAMYWYRQDPGQGLRLIYYSQIVNDFQKGDIAEGYSVSREKKESFPLTVTSAQKNPTAFYLCASMELAGGHNEQFFGPGTRLTVL.

This clonotype was counted a few times. The chain combines TRBV6-6 with TRBJ2-1; no reliable D call. V was cut by 2 bases and J by 2 bases, with 10 bases left in between. This CDR3 spans 15 amino acids. The germline CDR1 and CDR2 sequences are MNHNY and SVGAGI (reference sequence). The CDR3 sequence: CASSYPDLTYNEQFF. The CDR3 region has the DNA TGTGCCAGCAGTTACCCAGATTTAACCTACAATGAGCAGTTCTTC.

This clonotype was counted many times. The chain employs TRBV7-8 and TRBJ2-1; TRBD2 might be the D (5 bases). This CDR3 spans 10 amino acids. Deletions cut 5 bases from V and 15 bases from J, with 11 bases between. Germline CDR1 SGHVS, CDR2 FQNEAQ. The CDR3 region is CASSNGVWFF. The CDR3 DNA sequence: TGTGCCAGCAGCAACGGGGTTTGGTTCTTC.

This clonotype has only a few counts. The V call is TRBV11-2, the J call TRBJ2-3; D call uncertain. The CDR3 is made up of 16 amino acids. V was pared by 5 bases and J by 2 bases, with 17 bases between. Germline CDR1 is SGHAT and CDR2 is FQNNGV. In DNA, the CDR3 is TGTGCCAGCAGCCTCCGGGCGGTGGGTCCCACAGATACGCAGTATTTT. Translating it yields CASSLRAVGPTDTQYF.

This clonotype was found many times. The rearrangement links TRBV7-8 to TRBJ2-3; D might be TRBD1 (5 bases). The CDR3 is 15 residues long. Germline CDR1 is SGHVS and CDR2 is FQNEAQ. Trimming shortened V by 0 bases and J by 5 bases, and 12 bases separated the two germline ends. The CDR3 sequence: CASSLARGWVDTQYF. As DNA, the CDR3 is TGTGCCAGCAGCTTAGCAAGGGGTTGGGTAGATACGCAGTATTTT. Looking up the rest from reference TRBV7-8 and TRBJ2-3 gives the full variable domain: GAGVSQSPRYKVAKRGQDVALRCDPISGHVSLFWYQQALGQGPEFLTYFQNEAQLDKSGLPSDRFFAERPEGSVSTLKIQRTQQEDSAVYLCASSLARGWVDTQYFGPGTRLTVL.

This clonotype showed up just a few times. V and J are TRBV7-6 and TRBJ2-5, with 10 bases lining up with TRBD2. The CDR3 runs to 15 residues. The junction had 7 bases not matched to a gene; V was cut back by 2 bases and J by 7 bases. Per the germline V gene, CDR1 is SGHVS and CDR2 is FNYEAQ. The CDR3 DNA reads as TGTGCCAGCAGCTTAAGCAGCGGGGGGGCGGGGACCCAGTACTTC. Encoded protein: CASSLSSGGAGTQYF.

The chain combines TRBV2 with TRBJ1-2; D might be TRBD1 (5 bases). The CDR3 is made up of 13 amino acids. Trimming shortened V by 4 bases and J by 2 bases, and 8 bases separated the two germline ends. Germline V lookup: CDR1 SNHLY, CDR2 FYNNEI. The CDR3 region is CASSAGENYGYTF. CDR3 coding DNA: TGTGCCAGCAGTGCGGGGGAGAACTATGGCTACACCTTC.